This passage covers 25 T cell receptor beta chains from one sample sequenced in a study of Ad26.COV2.S vaccination and SARS-CoV-2 variants. Clones were read by immunoSEQ multiplex PCR, and TCRdb kept only the in-frame ones, dropping some. The repertoire includes about 350,000 clones, about 86% of them detected once, and about 10% sits in the top ten. The treatment denotes: around 19 received Ad26.COV2.S at low or high dose, single or two shots; about 5 received placebo; per-sample allocation not given. Vaccine and placebo recipients were sampled on day 63 after the first injection. The source material was peripheral blood, sampled in a trial of Ad26.COV2.S vaccine versus placebo. Source of these receptors: a person between 18 and 59 years old who received the Ad26.COV2.S COVID-19 vaccine or a placebo.

This clone was counted only a few times. The chain links TRBV18 to TRBJ2-7, with TRBD1 matching 7 bases. The CDR3 spans 14 residues. J gave up 1 base and V 5 bases, and 5 bases lay outside the gene matches. The germline V gene has CDR1 KGHSH and CDR2 LQKENI. CDR3 nucleotides: TGTGCCAGCTCATCCCGGGACAGATCCTACGAGCAGTACTTC. Its translation is CASSSRDRSYEQYF.

The rearrangement links TRBV25-1 to TRBJ2-1, with TRBD2 matching 12 bases. V gave up 2 bases and J gave up 7 bases; unmatched junction bases: 6. The CDR3 is 16 amino acids. Looked up from germline, CDR1 is MGHDK and CDR2 is SYGVNS. CDR3 protein: CASSEASGRADNEQFF. The CDR3 DNA is TGTGCCAGCAGTGAAGCTAGCGGGAGGGCCGATAATGAGCAGTTCTTC.

The chain links TRBV4-1 to TRBJ1-2; unclear D gene. There are 14 residues in the CDR3. The germline V gene encodes CDR1 MGHRA and CDR2 YSYEKL. V lost 0 bases to trimming and J lost 4 bases, with 9 bases between them. This chain's CDR3 is CASSQDLSTYGYTF. The CDR3 coding sequence is TGCGCCAGCAGCCAAGATTTGAGTACCTATGGCTACACCTTC.

The rearrangement links TRBV28 to TRBJ2-1; D remains ambiguous. This CDR3 contains 13 residues. Trimming took 5 bases from V and 5 from J, leaving 10 bases between them. The germline V gene encodes CDR1 MDHEN and CDR2 SYDVKM. The CDR3 loop reads CASSARINNEQFF. The DNA of the CDR3 is TGTGCCAGCAGTGCGAGGATTAACAATGAGCAGTTCTTC.

V and J are TRBV5-6 and TRBJ1-4, with unresolved D. This CDR3 contains 15 residues. The V end lost 4 bases, the J end lost 8 bases, and 18 bases lay between the germline ends. The germline V gene has CDR1 SGHDT and CDR2 YYEEEE. CDR3 bases: TGTGCCAGCAGCGCCCTAGGAGGTGTCGACGAAAAACTGTTTTTT. Protein sequence: CASSALGGVDEKLFF.

This chain uses TRBV6-2 or TRBV6-3 with TRBJ1-2; D gene unclear. The germline gives CDR1 MNHEY, CDR2 SVGEGT. CDR3 size: 11 residues. Trimming shortened V by 3 bases and J by 8 bases, and 7 bases separated the two germline ends. The DNA for the CDR3 is TGTGCCAGCAGTTATAGAATCGGCTACACCTTC. Its protein is CASSYRIGYTF.

This chain links TRBV4-1 with TRBJ2-3, with 11 bases lining up with TRBD2. CDR1 is MGHRA, CDR2 YSYEKL, per germline. Unmatched junction bases numbered 14, after V lost 0 bases and J lost 0 bases. CDR3 length: 21 amino acids. The CDR3 DNA follows: TGCGCCAGCAGCCAAGATACCCCCCTAGCGGGGGGCCAGCCTAGCACAGATACGCAGTATTTT. It codes for CASSQDTPLAGGQPSTDTQYF.

This clone was picked up one time. The chain carries TRBV5-1 and TRBJ2-7, with 8 bases lining up with TRBD1. CDR3 length: 15 amino acids. V shed 0 bases and J 0 bases; nucleotides not matched to a gene: 2. CDR1 and CDR2 (germline): SGHRS, YFSETQ. The CDR3 nucleotides are TGCGCCAGCAGCTTGGGGGGACAGGTCTCCTACGAGCAGTACTTC. Translating it yields CASSLGGQVSYEQYF. The full variable domain, its missing parts supplied by reference TRBV5-1 and TRBJ2-7, is KAGVTQTPRYLIKTRGQQVTLSCSPISGHRSVSWYQQTPGQGLQFLFEYFSETQRNKGNFPGRFSGRQFSNSRSEMNVSTLELGDSALYLCASSLGGQVSYEQYFGPGTRLTVT.

The chain recombines TRBV28 with TRBJ2-2; D gene unclear. CDR3 length: 17 amino acids. Germline-derived CDR1 and CDR2 are MDHEN and SYDVKM. V shed 3 bases and J shed 0 bases, with 14 bases lying between them. In DNA, the CDR3 is TGTGCCAGCAGTTTCCTCCGTCTCGGCCCGAACACCGGGGAGCTGTTTTTT. It translates to CASSFLRLGPNTGELFF. The full variable domain, completed using reference TRBV28 and TRBJ2-2, is DVKVTQSSRYLVKRTGEKVFLECVQDMDHENMFWYRQDPGLGLRLIYFSYDVKMKEKGDIPEGYSVSREKKERFSLILESASTNQTSMYLCASSFLRLGPNTGELFFGEGSRLTVL.

The chain combines TRBV28 with TRBJ2-1; 9 bases are shared with TRBD1. In germline, CDR1 is MDHEN, CDR2 SYDVKM. CDR3 length equals 15 residues. V lost 6 bases to trimming and J lost 5 bases; unmatched junction nucleotides: 8. CDR3 coding DNA: TGTGCCAGCAGCATCCCGGGACAGGGCCACAATGAGCAGTTCTTC. This sequence encodes CASSIPGQGHNEQFF.

The rearrangement uses TRBV6-2 or TRBV6-3 and TRBJ2-4, with 7 bases aligning to TRBD2. The CDR3 contains 13 residues. The germline gives CDR1 MNHEY, CDR2 SVGEGT. The trim removed 4 bases at V and 12 bases at J, leaving 9 bases unmatched. CDR3 region: CASSFLQAGDQYF. CDR3 bases: TGTGCCAGCAGTTTCCTACAGGCGGGGGATCAGTACTTC.

The chain carries TRBV6-2 or TRBV6-3 and TRBJ1-1; D remains ambiguous. Trimming cost V 3 bases and J 5 bases, with 7 bases left between them. This CDR3 is 12 amino acids long. From germline, CDR1 is MNHEY and CDR2 SVGEGT. CDR3 coding DNA: TGTGCCAGCAGTTATAGGAGGACTGAAGCTTTCTTT. Amino acids: CASSYRRTEAFF.

The chain combines TRBV6-2 or TRBV6-3 with TRBJ2-1, with 10 nucleotides matching TRBD2. The V and J ends lost 1 base and 7 bases, in that order; junction bases with no gene match: 10. This CDR3 is built from 17 residues. Germline loops: CDR1 MNHEY, CDR2 SVGEGT. CDR3 sequence reads: CASSYFYRASGRNEQFF. In nucleotides, the CDR3 is TGTGCCAGCAGTTACTTCTATAGGGCTAGCGGGAGAAATGAGCAGTTCTTC.

The V call is TRBV24-1, the J call TRBJ2-2; D possibly matches TRBD1 or TRBD2 (5 bases each). The CDR3 totals 15 residues. V was trimmed by 5 bases and J by 6 bases, leaving 15 bases between them. Germline V lookup: CDR1 KGHDR, CDR2 SFDVKD. For the CDR3, the DNA is TGTGCCACCAGTGCTGAGGGGTGGGGATCCGGGGAGCTGTTTTTT. Encoded protein: CATSAEGWGSGELFF.

This chain joins TRBV19 and TRBJ2-5; the D gene is possibly TRBD1 (6 bases). In germline, CDR1 is LNHDA, CDR2 SQIVND (reference sequence). This CDR3 is 15 amino acids long. Trimming cost V 10 bases and J 4 bases, with 22 bases left between them. The CDR3 nucleotides read TGTGCCACCTCGTACAGGGACGCCCGCAGAGAGACCCAGTACTTC. Its protein product is CATSYRDARRETQYF.

The chain carries TRBV28 and TRBJ2-1; 7 bases align to TRBD1. Germline CDR1 MDHEN, CDR2 SYDVKM. The CDR3 extends over 14 amino acids. V lost 6 bases, J lost 3 bases, and 5 bases stayed unmatched. As DNA, the CDR3 is TGTGCCAGCAGCCGACAGGGTCTCTACAATGAGCAGTTCTTC. This sequence encodes CASSRQGLYNEQFF.

This rearrangement joins TRBV11-2 to TRBJ1-4; unclear D gene. CDR1 is SGHAT, CDR2 FQNNGV, per germline. Trimming pared 0 bases from V and 12 bases from J, leaving 14 bases between. CDR3 length: 14 residues. The CDR3: CASSLDSSLRELFF. In DNA form, the CDR3 reads TGTGCCAGCAGCTTAGATTCCAGTCTGAGGGAACTGTTTTTT.

The V call is TRBV27, the J call TRBJ2-7; D is perhaps TRBD1 (6 bases). Trimming removed 1 base at V and 10 bases at J, with 17 bases between. The CDR3 runs to 14 residues. Germline V gene sequence: CDR1 MNHEY, CDR2 SMNVEV (reference sequence). The CDR3 nucleotides are TGTGCCAGCAGTTTATTGGGGGCAGGAGATAACCAGTACTTC. Translating it yields CASSLLGAGDNQYF.

The CDR3 bases are TGTGCCAGCAGCTTAGACCCCCCGGGGGCAGGGGGAGTCGGGGAGCTGTTTTTT. Amino acids: CASSLDPPGAGGVGELFF. This rearrangement joins TRBV7-2 to TRBJ2-2; tentatively, D is TRBD1 (7 bases). The V gene's germline CDR1 is SGHTA and CDR2 FQGNSA. Trimming pared 1 base from V and 7 bases from J, leaving 22 bases between. CDR3 length: 18 amino acids.

The rearrangement joins TRBV5-4 to TRBJ2-1, with D unclear. The CDR3 is 15 amino acids. Germline lookup yields CDR1 SGHNT and CDR2 YYREEE (reference sequence). Trimming pared 5 bases from V and 7 bases from J, leaving 19 bases between. The CDR3 DNA reads TGTGCCAGCAGTTTCGGAGAGGTTGGGGTTAATGAGCAGTTCTTC. This gives the protein CASSFGEVGVNEQFF.

This clone appeared a single time. J is TRBJ2-1 and V is TRBV7-3; possibly TRBD1 or TRBD2 for D (6 bases each). The germline V and J ends were trimmed by 4 bases and 5 bases, with 12 bases remaining between them. Looked up from germline, CDR1 is SGHTA and CDR2 is FQGTGA. The CDR3 is 14 residues long. The CDR3 sequence: CASSSLRGDNEQFF. The DNA of the CDR3 is TGTGCCAGCAGCTCCTTAAGGGGGGACAATGAGCAGTTCTTC.

This clone showed up just once. The rearrangement links TRBV5-1 to TRBJ2-3; the match to TRBD2 covers 9 bases. The V and J ends lost 6 bases and 5 bases, in that order; junction bases with no gene match: 7. The germline V gene encodes CDR1 SGHRS and CDR2 YFSETQ. This CDR3 is built from 14 residues. The CDR3 here is CASIRGGEGDTQYF. The CDR3 bases are TGCGCCAGCATTCGCGGGGGGGAAGGAGATACGCAGTATTTT.

This clone was counted a single time. V and J are TRBV4-3 and TRBJ2-7; a weak D match, TRBD2 (5 bases). V gave up 0 bases and J gave up 1 base, with 10 bases separating them. CDR3 size: 15 residues. Germline CDR1 and CDR2: LGHNA and YSLEER. CDR3 loop: CASSQDRTPSYEQYF. The CDR3 DNA follows: TGCGCCAGCAGCCAAGATCGGACTCCATCCTACGAGCAGTACTTC.

The V and J genes are TRBV18 and TRBJ2-5; D remains unclear. Germline CDR1 KGHSH, CDR2 LQKENI. This CDR3 is 15 amino acids long. Trimming cost V 0 bases and J 7 bases, with 15 bases left between them. The CDR3 DNA reads as TGTGCCAGCTCACCACCGCTGGACCCCAATATGACCCAGTACTTC. It yields the protein CASSPPLDPNMTQYF.

The chain couples TRBV3-1 (or the pseudogene TRBV3-2) to TRBJ2-1; D gene ambiguous. CDR1 is LGHDT, CDR2 YNNKEL, per germline (reference sequence). Between the trimmed V and J ends, which lost 4 bases and 8 bases, there was a span of 12 bases. CDR3 length: 13 residues. The CDR3 DNA follows: TGTGCCAGCAGCCCCCAATATTTAGATGAGCAGTTCTTC. This codes for CASSPQYLDEQFF.